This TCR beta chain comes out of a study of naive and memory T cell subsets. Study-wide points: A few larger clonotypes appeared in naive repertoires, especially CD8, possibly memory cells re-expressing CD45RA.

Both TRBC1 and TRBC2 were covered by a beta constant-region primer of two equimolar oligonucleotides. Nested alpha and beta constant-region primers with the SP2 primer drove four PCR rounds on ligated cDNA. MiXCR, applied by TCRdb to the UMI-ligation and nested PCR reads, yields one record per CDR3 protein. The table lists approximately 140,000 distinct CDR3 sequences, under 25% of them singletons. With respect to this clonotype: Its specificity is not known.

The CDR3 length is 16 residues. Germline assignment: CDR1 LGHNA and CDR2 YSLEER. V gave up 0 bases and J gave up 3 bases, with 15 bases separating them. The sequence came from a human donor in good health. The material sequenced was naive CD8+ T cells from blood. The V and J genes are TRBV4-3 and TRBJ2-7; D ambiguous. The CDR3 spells CASSQDGQRAIYEQYF. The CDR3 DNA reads TGCGCCAGCAGCCAAGATGGCCAGCGCGCGATCTACGAGCAGTACTTC.